This T cell receptor beta chain was recovered during a study of T cell repertoires in cytomegalovirus infection. Each CDR3 protein gets one entry after TCRdb re-called the reads with MiXCR. The table has some 150,000 distinct CDR3 sequences, about 6.5% seen once. Trimming removed 0 bases from V and 6 bases from J; junction bases left unmatched: 9. The CDR3 totals 16 residues. The germline V gene encodes CDR1 SEHNR and CDR2 FQNEAQ (reference sequence). The TCR originated in a human donor in good health (CMV status not recorded). Some clones in this sample may be carry-over from other donors' samples. Specimen: PBMCs. The V call is TRBV7-9, the J call TRBJ2-7, with 9 bases matching TRBD1. The CDR3 loop reads CASSLASRTGVREQYF. CDR3 sequence (DNA): TGTGCCAGCAGCTTAGCCTCTCGGACAGGGGTGCGCGAGCAGTACTTC.